This passage covers 2 T cell receptor delta chains from one sample sequenced in a study of gamma-delta chains in newborns, infants, children (dated by TCRdb to 2018 to 2020). Sequencing was carried out with an Illumina MiSeq. TCRdb reprocessed the public reads with the caller CATT; rows with the same DNA were merged afterwards. In all, the sample holds 14,000 to 15,000 delta-chain clones, and 7% to 7.5% of those were seen once. The ten most abundant clones make up around 24% of the sample. The sequenced sample was blood. The origin of the receptors is a child who was a newborn, infant or young child, either healthy, febrile or measles-vaccinated (not recorded which).

This clone has a handful of counts. The rearrangement links TRDV2 to TRDJ3, with 11 bases lining up with TRDD3. V shed 0 bases and J 0 bases; nucleotides not matched to a gene: 6. Germline-derived CDR1 and CDR2 are GEAIGNYY and EKD. The CDR3 runs 20 residues. CDR3 region: CACDTWGIRYSSWDTRQMFF. The CDR3 DNA reads TGTGCCTGTGACACCTGGGGGATACGGTATAGCTCCTGGGACACCCGACAGATGTTTTTC.

Concerning this clone itself: Relative to the germline gene, one junction end is altered; a read error may explain this. The rearrangement uses TRDV2 and TRDJ3; possibly TRDD3 for D (5 bases). Germline V CDR1 and CDR2: GEAIGNYY, EKD. The CDR3 runs 19 residues. The CDR3 DNA follows: TGTGCCTGTGACACCGTAAGGGGACACGGCTCCTGGAACACCCGACAGATGTTTTTC. This sequence encodes CACDTVRGHGSWNTRQMFF.